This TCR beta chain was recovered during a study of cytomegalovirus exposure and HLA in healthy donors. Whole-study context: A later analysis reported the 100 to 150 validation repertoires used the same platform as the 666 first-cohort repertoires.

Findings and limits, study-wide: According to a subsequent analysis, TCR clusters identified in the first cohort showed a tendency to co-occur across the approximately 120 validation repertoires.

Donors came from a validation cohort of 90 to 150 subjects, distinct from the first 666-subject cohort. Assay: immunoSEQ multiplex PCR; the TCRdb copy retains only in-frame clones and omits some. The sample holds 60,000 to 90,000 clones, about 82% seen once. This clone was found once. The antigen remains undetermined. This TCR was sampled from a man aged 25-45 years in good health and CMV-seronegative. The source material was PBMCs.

Here the CDR3 reads CASSPYGQGAHEQYF. CDR3 DNA sequence: TGTGCCAGCAGTCCCTACGGACAGGGGGCCCACGAGCAGTACTTC. The chain joins TRBV28 to TRBJ2-7; 11 bases are shared with TRBD1. This CDR3 region has 15 residues. V was clipped by 5 bases and J by 5 bases; unmatched bases: 8. Germline loops: CDR1 MDHEN, CDR2 SYDVKM. Together with reference TRBV28 and TRBJ2-7, the CDR3 gives the full variable domain: DVKVTQSSRYLVKRTGEKVFLECVQDMDHENMFWYRQDPGLGLRLIYFSYDVKMKEKGDIPEGYSVSREKKERFSLILESASTNQTSMYLCASSPYGQGAHEQYFGPGTRLTVT.